The T cell receptor (beta chain) under discussion was sequenced for a study of blood T cell repertoires in COVID-19. Whole-study context: Both acute and convalescent COVID-19 samples were obtained from the United States, Italy and Spain. T cells, B-cell-depleted T cells, or PBMCs supplied cDNA or gDNA.

Source study methods: How many nucleated cells were present was estimated from reference gene primer amplification. TCRdb's table, derived via immunoSEQ multiplex PCR, lists solely in-frame clones and lacks some. For V, J and clone size, that table is used; D and trimming come from the DNA. The repertoire has around 140,000 clones, more than 70% of them found once; the top ten carry 1.5% to 2%. The CDR3 is made up of 13 amino acids. J was trimmed by 10 bases and V by 1 base; bases with no gene match: 6. Germline CDR1 SGHTA, CDR2 FQGNSA. The receptor's source is a human donor in a cohort sampled during active COVID-19. The specimen was peripheral blood. The rearrangement links TRBV7-2 to TRBJ1-1; TRBD1 matches 7 bases. CDR3 DNA: TGTGCCAGCAGCTTAGAGTTGACAGGGCCAGCTTTCTTT. Translation: CASSLELTGPAFF.